This is a list of T cell receptor beta chains from one sample in a study of T-cell reconstitution after alpha-beta-depleted transplantation in children. Each CDR3 protein gets one entry after TCRdb re-called the PCR reads with MiXCR. Counted here are roughly 400,000 distinct CDR3 sequences, about 45% occurring once; the ten biggest clones make up 25% to 30%. Specimen: PBMCs, collected before TCRalphabeta/CD19-depleted stem cell transplant. The receptors shown here come from a girl aged 2-10 years with aplastic anemia, due to receive a stem cell transplant. The CDR3 runs from the conserved cysteine through the conserved F or W. The D gene is left open where the match is weak. The size of a clone is reported for some rows only, either as once, few or many, or as a class for expanded clones.

J: TRBJ2-3; V: TRBV20-1; size: -; D: TRBD1; DNA: TGCAGTGCTCGGGACAGGACAGATACGCAGTATTTT; CDR3: CSARDRTDTQYF
J: TRBJ1-2; V: TRBV20-1; size: few; D: -; DNA: TGCAGTGCTGAGGGGTCCCGGGACATTTATGGCTACACCTTC; CDR3: CSAEGSRDIYGYTF
J: TRBJ2-3; V: TRBV24-1; size: few; D: -; DNA: TGTGCCACCAGTGATTTGACCGGGTGGGATACGCAGTATTTT; CDR3: CATSDLTGWDTQYF
J: TRBJ2-1; V: TRBV5-6; size: -; D: TRBD2; DNA: TGTGCCAGCAGCTTGGTCCCTCTCCGAGCGGGGGACTCCTACAATGAGCAGTTCTTC; CDR3: CASSLVPLRAGDSYNEQFF
J: TRBJ1-2; V: TRBV4-3; size: -; D: TRBD1; DNA: TGCGCCAGCAGCCAGGGACAGGGGGCATTCTATGGCTACACCTTC; CDR3: CASSQGQGAFYGYTF
J: TRBJ2-7; V: TRBV28; size: -; D: TRBD2; DNA: TGTGCCAGCATTATTCGACTAGCGGGGGCCTACGAGCAGTACTTC; CDR3: CASIIRLAGAYEQYF
J: TRBJ2-3; V: TRBV5-1; size: -; D: -; DNA: TGCGCCAGCAGCTCCGACACAGCTGGACAAGGGAGGAGGACAGATACGCAGTATTTT; CDR3: CASSSDTAGQGRRTDTQYF
J: TRBJ2-7; V: TRBV7-2; size: few; D: TRBD2; DNA: TGTGCCAGCAGCCATCTAGCGGGAGGGAGCTACGAGCAGTACTTC; CDR3: CASSHLAGGSYEQYF
J: TRBJ2-1; V: TRBV12-3/TRBV12-4; size: few; D: TRBD1; DNA: TGTGCCAGCACCCTGGACAGGGTCTCCTACAATGAGCAGTTCTTC; CDR3: CASTLDRVSYNEQFF
J: TRBJ2-1; V: TRBV29-1; size: -; D: TRBD2; DNA: TGCAGCGTTGTTGGACTAGCGGTTAATGAGCAGTTCTTC; CDR3: CSVVGLAVNEQFF
J: TRBJ1-2; V: TRBV20-1; size: -; D: -; DNA: TGCAGTGCTAGTTTATCCGACTATGGCTACACCTTC; CDR3: CSASLSDYGYTF
J: TRBJ2-2; V: TRBV5-1; size: -; D: TRBD2; DNA: TGCGCCAGCAGCCCCTCTAGCGGGAAGGTGGCCGGGGAGCTGTTTTTT; CDR3: CASSPSSGKVAGELFF
J: TRBJ2-7; V: TRBV20-1; size: -; D: TRBD1; DNA: TGCAGTGCTAGAGGGGGACAGTCCTTTTGGGAGCAGTACTTC; CDR3: CSARGGQSFWEQYF
J: TRBJ2-7; V: TRBV20-1; size: -; D: TRBD1; DNA: TGCAGTGCTCCCCTGGACAGGCCTCAGGGCGAGCAGTACTTC; CDR3: CSAPLDRPQGEQYF
J: TRBJ2-2; V: TRBV12-3/TRBV12-4; size: many; D: TRBD2; DNA: TGTGCCAGCAGTGGACTAGCGGGAGCCGGGGAGCTGTTTTTT; CDR3: CASSGLAGAGELFF